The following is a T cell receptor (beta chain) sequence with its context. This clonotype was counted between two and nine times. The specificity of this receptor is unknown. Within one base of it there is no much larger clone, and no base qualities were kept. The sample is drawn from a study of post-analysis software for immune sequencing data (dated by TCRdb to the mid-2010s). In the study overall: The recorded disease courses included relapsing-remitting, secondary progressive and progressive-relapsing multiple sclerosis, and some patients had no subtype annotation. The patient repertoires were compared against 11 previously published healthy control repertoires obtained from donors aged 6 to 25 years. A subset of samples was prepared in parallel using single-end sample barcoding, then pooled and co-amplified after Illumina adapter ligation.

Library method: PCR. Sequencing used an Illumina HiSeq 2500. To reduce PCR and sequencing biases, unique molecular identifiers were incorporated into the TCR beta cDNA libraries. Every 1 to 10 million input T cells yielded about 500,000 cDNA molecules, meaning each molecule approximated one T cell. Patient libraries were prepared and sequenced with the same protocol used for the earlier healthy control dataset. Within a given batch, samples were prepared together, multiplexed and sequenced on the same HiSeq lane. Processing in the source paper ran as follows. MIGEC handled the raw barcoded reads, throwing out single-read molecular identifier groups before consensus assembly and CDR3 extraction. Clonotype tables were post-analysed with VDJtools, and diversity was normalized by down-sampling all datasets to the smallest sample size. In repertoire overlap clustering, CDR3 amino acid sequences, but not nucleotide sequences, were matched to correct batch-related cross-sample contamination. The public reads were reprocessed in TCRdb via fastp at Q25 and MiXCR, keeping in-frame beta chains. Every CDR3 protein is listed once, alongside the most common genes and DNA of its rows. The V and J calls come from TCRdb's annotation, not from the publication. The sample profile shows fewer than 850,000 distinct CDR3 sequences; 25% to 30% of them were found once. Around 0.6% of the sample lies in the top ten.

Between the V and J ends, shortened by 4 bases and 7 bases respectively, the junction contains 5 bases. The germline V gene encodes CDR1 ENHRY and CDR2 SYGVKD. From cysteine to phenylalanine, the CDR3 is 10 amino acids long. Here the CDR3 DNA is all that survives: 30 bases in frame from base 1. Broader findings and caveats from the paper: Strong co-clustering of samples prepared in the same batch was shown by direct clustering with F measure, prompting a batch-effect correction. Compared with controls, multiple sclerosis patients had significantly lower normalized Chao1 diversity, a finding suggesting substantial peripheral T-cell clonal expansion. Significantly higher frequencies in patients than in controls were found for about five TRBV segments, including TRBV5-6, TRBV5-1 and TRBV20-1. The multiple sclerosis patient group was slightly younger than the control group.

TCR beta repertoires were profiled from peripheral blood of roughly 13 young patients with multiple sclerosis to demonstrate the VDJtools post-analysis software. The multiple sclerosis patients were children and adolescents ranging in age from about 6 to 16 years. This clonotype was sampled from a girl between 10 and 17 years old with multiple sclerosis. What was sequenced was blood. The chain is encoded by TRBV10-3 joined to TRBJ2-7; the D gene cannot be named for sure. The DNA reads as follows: TGTGCCATCAGTGGCAATGAGCAGTACTTC. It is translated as CAISGNEQYF.